The 31 T cell receptor beta chains below were found in one sample sequenced in a study of T cells in Graves' hyperthyroidism and ophthalmopathy. Using RNA transcripts as the source, TCR beta CDR3 regions were amplified. First-round RT-PCR targeting the TCR CDR3 was performed with the HTBI primer set. TCRdb reprocessed the multiplex PCR reads with MiXCR, giving one entry per CDR3 protein. The table shows about 560,000 distinct CDR3 sequences, with 35% to 55% occurring only once. Specimen: peripheral blood or thyroid tissue (not recorded which). These receptors were collected from a young woman with Graves' hyperthyroidism.

The rearrangement links TRBV19 to TRBJ2-7; TRBD2 matches 7 bases. V dropped 3 bases and J dropped 5; count of bases not matched to a gene: 7. The germline V gene encodes CDR1 LNHDA and CDR2 SQIVND (reference sequence). CDR3 length: 14 amino acids. The CDR3 sequence is CASSIRGSIHEQYF. In DNA form, the CDR3 reads TGTGCCAGTAGTATCCGCGGGAGTATCCACGAGCAGTACTTC.

The gene calls are TRBV29-1 and TRBJ2-2; 10 nucleotides align to TRBD1. V dropped 7 bases and J dropped 7; count of bases not matched to a gene: 9. Germline CDR1 is SQVTM and CDR2 is ANQGSEA. This CDR3 region has 14 residues. Written as DNA, the CDR3 is TGCAGCGCAGCCGGGACAGGGGTTGACGGGGAGCTGTTTTTT. Amino acids: CSAAGTGVDGELFF.

This clonotype counts as medium-sized. V is TRBV12-3 or TRBV12-4 and J is TRBJ1-6; maybe TRBD1 (6 bases). V lost 7 bases and J 14 bases, leaving 12 bases between the germline ends. CDR3 length: 11 amino acids. The CDR3 here is CASMSRGSLHF. CDR3 bases: TGTGCCAGCATGTCCAGGGGATCCCTCCACTTT.

This chain connects TRBV20-1 to TRBJ1-4; D call uncertain. V was cut by 8 bases and J by 8 bases, with 21 bases left in between. The CDR3 runs 14 residues. CDR1 and CDR2 (germline): DFQATT, SNEGSKA (reference sequence). The CDR3 region is CSPGRISMEEKLFF. Written as DNA, the CDR3 is TGCAGTCCCGGGCGGATATCTATGGAGGAAAAACTGTTTTTT.

Turning to this clonotype: This sequence may be a read error, since a much larger clone differs from it by one base. Since the CDR3 does not end with the conserved phenylalanine or tryptophan, this likely comes from a read error. The chain combines TRBV6-5 with TRBJ1-6; D is perhaps TRBD1 (5 bases). Deletions cut 0 bases from V and 10 bases from J, with 10 bases between. Germline values: CDR1 MNHEY, CDR2 SVGAGI. The CDR3 totals 14 residues. CDR3 nucleotide sequence: TGTGCCAGCAGTTACTCCAGGGATTACTCACCCCTCCACCTT. Amino acids: CASSYSRDYSPLHL.

This chain joins TRBV2 and TRBJ1-3; D call uncertain. Per germline, CDR1 SNHLY and CDR2 FYNNEI. The CDR3 extends over 12 amino acids. CDR3: CARGEAGNTIYF. CDR3 bases: TGTGCTCGTGGAGAGGCTGGAAACACCATATATTTT.

The chain recombines TRBV7-9 with TRBJ1-4; 8 bases agree with TRBD1. This CDR3 spans 16 amino acids. CDR1 SEHNR and CDR2 FQNEAQ come from the germline V gene (reference sequence). Losses at the gene ends were 3 bases for V and 5 bases for J; bases not matched to a gene: 8. The CDR3 DNA sequence: TGTGCCAGCAGCTTGCTGGACAGGGCCAAGAATGAAAAACTGTTTTTT. Its translation is CASSLLDRAKNEKLFF.

The chain recombines TRBV6-5 with TRBJ2-6; TRBD1 matches 10 bases. Germline V CDR1 and CDR2: MNHEY, SVGAGI. The CDR3 runs to 11 residues. V trimming: 6 bases; J trimming: 15 bases; junction bases outside the gene matches: 2. CDR3 amino acids: CASRDRGGLTF. Here the CDR3 DNA reads TGTGCCAGCAGGGACAGGGGGGGCCTGACTTTC.

This clonotype was picked up one time. A much larger clone lies one base from this, so it may be a read error. The chain uses TRBV29-1 and TRBJ2-5; tentative D call: TRBD2 (6 bases). The DNA end favors TRBJ2-7, so the J call may be wrong. Germline CDR1 reads SQVTM; CDR2 reads ANQGSEA. This CDR3 is built from 13 residues. The CDR3 sequence is CSVSGGVSYEQYF. The CDR3 DNA reads as TGCAGCGTTTCTGGCGGGGTCTCCTACGAGCAGTACTTC.

The genes are TRBV10-3 and TRBJ1-2; no clear D gene. Trimming took 10 bases from V and 8 from J, leaving 17 bases between them. CDR1 is ENHRY and CDR2 is SYGVKD in the germline V gene. The CDR3 consists of 12 residues. Here the CDR3 DNA reads TGTGCCAGCAGCCCTTCTCCGGGGGGCTACACCTTC. Its translation is CASSPSPGGYTF.

In this sample, this clonotype turned up many times. The V gene is TRBV7-9, the J gene TRBJ1-6; D gene unclear. The CDR3 is 15 residues long. Trimming took off 1 base at V and 10 bases at J, with 14 bases between the two ends. CDR1 SEHNR and CDR2 FQNEAQ come from the germline V gene (reference sequence). The CDR3 DNA reads TGTGCCAGCAGCTTAGAAGCGGGAAGACACTCACCCCTCCACTTT. Protein: CASSLEAGRHSPLHF.

With respect to this clonotype: At one boundary the junction diverges from the germline segment, which might be a read error. V usage is TRBV7-2 and J usage is TRBJ1-1; tentative D call: TRBD1 (5 bases). Per germline, CDR1 SGHTA and CDR2 FQGNSA. The CDR3 loop spans 15 amino acids. CDR3 sequence reads: CAGSVTPGQNTEAFF. For the CDR3, the DNA is TGTGCCGGCAGCGTAACCCCGGGGCAGAACACTGAAGCTTTCTTT.

Of note for this clonotype: One end of the junction varies from germline; a read error may be responsible. V gene TRBV10-3 combines with J gene TRBJ1-1; 11 bases line up with TRBD1. The CDR3 spans 17 residues. Germline lookup yields CDR1 ENHRY and CDR2 SYGVKD. The CDR3 protein is CASSEGRWTGGYTEAFF. Here the CDR3 DNA reads TGTGCCAGCAGTGAAGGGAGGTGGACAGGGGGCTATACTGAAGCTTTCTTT.

The V gene is TRBV29-1, the J gene TRBJ1-2, with no clear D. This CDR3 contains 10 residues. Looked up from germline, CDR1 is SQVTM and CDR2 is ANQGSEA. Trimming cost V 8 bases and J 1 base, with 5 bases left between them. The CDR3 DNA is TGCAGCTCTCTTAACTATGGCTACACCTTC. Protein product: CSSLNYGYTF.

The chain carries TRBV29-1 and TRBJ1-2; 8 bases match TRBD1. Trimming removed 4 bases from V and 8 bases from J; junction bases left unmatched: 3. This CDR3 has 11 amino acids. Germline V gene lookup returns CDR1 SQVTM and CDR2 ANQGSEA. CDR3 amino acids: CSVGGTGGYTF. For the CDR3, the DNA is TGCAGCGTTGGGGGGACAGGCGGCTACACCTTC.

About this clonotype: One end of the junction varies from germline; a read error may be responsible. J is TRBJ1-1 and V is TRBV7-4; no reliable D call. Germline V gives CDR1 SGHVT, CDR2 SQSDAQ. The CDR3 has 15 amino acids. The CDR3 DNA reads as TGCGCCAGCAGCCAATACGCGACGGTGAACACTGAAGCTTTCTTT. Translated, it gives CASSQYATVNTEAFF.

With respect to this clonotype: Given a much more abundant clone one base away, this may be a read error. The chain is built from TRBV2 and TRBJ1-1; D uncertain. The germline V gene encodes CDR1 SNHLY and CDR2 FYNNEI. This CDR3 has 15 amino acids. The V end lost 6 bases, the J end lost 6 bases, and 20 bases lay between the germline ends. CDR3 amino acids: CASSRDHRVVAEAFF. CDR3 bases: TGTGCCAGCAGCAGAGATCATCGGGTAGTCGCTGAAGCTTTCTTT.

With regard to this clonotype: Just one base apart from a much larger clone, this may be a read error. DNA for the CDR3: TGTGCCATCAGTGAGTCGGCGGGCTTTGATGGCTGCACCTTC. It encodes CAISESAGFDGCTF. The chain employs TRBV10-3 and TRBJ1-2; D remains unclear. This CDR3 is built from 14 residues. CDR1 is ENHRY and CDR2 is SYGVKD in the germline V gene.

The gene calls are TRBV20-1 and TRBJ1-5; 7 bases fit TRBD1. Trimming removed 6 bases from V and 4 bases from J; junction bases left unmatched: 18. From germline, CDR1 is DFQATT and CDR2 SNEGSKA (reference sequence). There are 17 residues in the CDR3. Here the CDR3 reads CSANIRTGGEINQPQHF. DNA for the CDR3: TGCAGTGCGAATATTAGGACAGGTGGGGAAATTAATCAGCCCCAGCATTTT.

This clonotype was detected many times. The V and J genes are TRBV2 and TRBJ2-5, with 9 bases that match TRBD2. CDR1 SNHLY and CDR2 FYNNEI come from the germline V gene. V dropped 2 bases and J dropped 5; count of bases not matched to a gene: 6. This CDR3 region has 15 residues. As DNA, the CDR3 is TGTGCCAGCAGTGAATCGGCGGGAGGGCGTGAGACCCAGTACTTC. It translates to CASSESAGGRETQYF.

The sample holds many counts of this clonotype. The genes are TRBV12-3 or TRBV12-4 and TRBJ2-7, with 12 positions matching TRBD2. The CDR3 spans 14 residues. J was trimmed by 3 bases and V by 5 bases; bases with no gene match: 2. In DNA form, the CDR3 reads TGTGCCAGCAGTGGGACTAGCGGGCGCTACGAGCAGTACTTC. The encoded protein is CASSGTSGRYEQYF.

This clonotype was seen a handful of times. The J gene is TRBJ1-5, the V gene TRBV6-5, with a tentative D call TRBD1 (5 bases). The CDR3 contains 15 residues. V lost 1 base to trimming and J lost 3 bases, with 10 bases between them. Germline CDR1 MNHEY, CDR2 SVGAGI. The CDR3 nucleotides read TGTGCCAGCAGTTACTTGGGGGAGGTCAATCAGCCCCAGCATTTT. Translated: CASSYLGEVNQPQHF.

This clonotype was seen a few times. This chain uses TRBV7-6 with TRBJ1-5; TRBD1 is a possible D gene (5 bases). The V end was cut by 5 bases, the J end by 0 bases, with 11 bases between. The CDR3 is made up of 15 amino acids. CDR1 SGHVS and CDR2 FNYEAQ come from the germline V gene. This chain's CDR3 is CASSPHRNSNQPQHF. The CDR3 nucleotides are TGTGCCAGCAGCCCACACAGGAATAGCAATCAGCCCCAGCATTTT.

With respect to this clonotype: At one boundary the junction diverges from the germline segment, which might be a read error. This sequence joins TRBV19 and TRBJ1-3, with D maybe TRBD1 (5 bases). Germline CDR1 reads LNHDA; CDR2 reads SQIVND (reference sequence). The CDR3 length is 14 residues. The CDR3 DNA is TGTGCCAGTAGTTCCGGGACGCCCGGAAACGCCATATATTTT. This codes for CASSSGTPGNAIYF.

This clonotype was seen a handful of times. The genes are TRBV14 and TRBJ2-5; D is unclear. V was trimmed by 6 bases and J by 3 bases, leaving 14 bases between them. The CDR3 is made up of 14 amino acids. The germline V gene has CDR1 SGHDN and CDR2 FVKESK. CDR3 bases: TGTGCCAGCAGAATGGTTTGGCCTGAAGAGACCCAGTACTTC. This encodes CASRMVWPEETQYF.

At least ten counts were recorded for this clonotype. The rearrangement uses TRBV12-3 or TRBV12-4 and TRBJ1-5, with D possibly TRBD1 on 5 matching bases. CDR3 size: 15 residues. Trimming pared 3 bases from V and 0 bases from J, leaving 9 bases between. Here the CDR3 reads CASSFETDSNQPQHF. The CDR3 nucleotides read TGTGCCAGCAGTTTTGAGACAGATAGCAATCAGCCCCAGCATTTT.

To note about this clonotype: Germline is not matched at one junction end, which may reflect a read error. This sequence joins TRBV10-2 and TRBJ2-7; 14 nucleotides line up with TRBD2. CDR3 length equals 15 residues. Looked up from germline, CDR1 is WSHSY and CDR2 is SAAADI. The CDR3 region has the DNA TGTGCCAGCGCTCGACTAGCGGGAGGGCCCCACGAGCAGTACTTC. Its translation: CASARLAGGPHEQYF.

This clonotype has a single count. The chain joins TRBV24-1 to TRBJ2-5; no clear D. V dropped 2 bases and J dropped 1 base, with 13 bases sitting between them. Germline loops: CDR1 KGHDR, CDR2 SFDVKD. The CDR3 runs 16 residues. The CDR3 loop reads CATSDSHGTSQETQYF. CDR3 coding DNA: TGTGCCACCAGTGATTCCCACGGCACCTCCCAAGAGACCCAGTACTTC.

CDR3: CASSLTGGAYYGYTF. CDR3 in DNA: TGTGCCAGCAGCCTAACAGGGGGCGCCTATTATGGCTACACCTTC. The chain is built from TRBV7-2 and TRBJ1-2; 9 nucleotides agree with TRBD1. The CDR3 totals 15 residues. The germline CDR1 and CDR2 sequences are SGHTA and FQGNSA. J was trimmed by 5 bases and V by 5 bases; bases with no gene match: 9.

Worth noting for this clonotype: The CDR3 ends on some other residue instead of the conserved phenylalanine or tryptophan, so this is likely a read error. The chain uses TRBV7-2 and TRBJ2-7; the match to TRBD2 covers 8 bases. CDR1 is SGHTA and CDR2 is FQGNSA in the germline V gene. CDR3 size: 15 residues. After removal of 4 bases from V and 0 bases from J, the junction contained 5 bases not matched to a gene. The CDR3 nucleotides read TGTGCCAGCAGCTGGAGCGGGAGTCCCTCCTACGAGCAGTACCTC. Translation gives CASSWSGSPSYEQYL.

The table lists this clonotype with a count of one. The rearrangement links TRBV14 to TRBJ2-5; 12 bases are shared with TRBD2. From germline, CDR1 is SGHDN and CDR2 FVKESK. The CDR3 runs to 16 residues. Trimming removed 6 bases from V and 5 bases from J; junction bases left unmatched: 10. The CDR3 reads CASSAWTSGMGETQYF. The CDR3 DNA sequence: TGTGCCAGCAGTGCATGGACTAGCGGGATGGGGGAGACCCAGTACTTC. Using reference TRBV14 and TRBJ2-5 for the parts outside the CDR3, the full variable domain is EAGVTQFPSHSVIEKGQTVTLRCDPISGHDNLYWYRRVMGKEIKFLLHFVKESKQDESGMPNNRFLAERTGGTYSTLKVQPAELEDSGVYFCASSAWTSGMGETQYFGPGTRLLVL.